These T cell receptor beta chains were read from a single sample in a study of blood T cell repertoires in COVID-19. Profiling relied on immunoSEQ multiplex PCR, and the TCRdb table lists in-frame clones only, not all of them. Of about 130,000 clones listed, around four fifths were seen once; the top ten hold about 18%. The sample was peripheral blood. These receptors all come from a man aged 80 or over with acute or convalescent COVID-19. Each CDR3 is given with its conserved first and last residue. Fields, in order: V gene, J gene, CDR3 protein.

>TRBV5-4|TRBJ2-3
CASSLRVGGRTDTQYF
>TRBV5-1|TRBJ2-6
CASSLQGESGANVLTF
>TRBV5-1|TRBJ2-2
CASIPEAWSTGELFF
>TRBV28|TRBJ2-7
CASRQQGGGGAEQYF
>TRBV6-6|TRBJ1-5
CASSSRFWGSQPQHF
>TRBV19|TRBJ2-3
CASTNMKGADTQYF
>TRBV4-2|TRBJ1-1
CASSPETVLTEAFF
>TRBV7-9|TRBJ1-4
CASSRATNEKLFF
>TRBV10-3|TRBJ2-1
CAISGGKGQYNEQFF
>TRBV7-8|TRBJ2-1
CASSLGGQGGEQFF
>TRBV18|TRBJ1-1
CASSPSLALNTEAFF
>TRBV27|TRBJ1-4
CASRGGTGGAPSEKLFF
>TRBV5-1|TRBJ1-4
CASSLEVGAHEKLFF
>TRBV4-3|TRBJ1-5
CASSQDLDRAQPQHF
>TRBV15|TRBJ1-4
CATSRRWATNEKLFF
>TRBV5-4|TRBJ1-6
CASSLGQENSPLHF
>TRBV12-3/TRBV12-4|TRBJ2-7
CASSTGVYEQYF
>TRBV28|TRBJ1-1
CASSFGSAEAFF
>TRBV3-1/TRBV3-2|TRBJ1-1
CASSLGDFEAFF
>TRBV7-8|TRBJ2-4
CASSPTGVKNIQYF
>TRBV28|TRBJ2-7
CASSSTVYEQYF
>TRBV6-5|TRBJ1-2
CASSNEDRVYGYTF
>TRBV4-1|TRBJ1-6
CASSEEWTGDNSPLHF
>TRBV6-1|TRBJ1-2
CASSEAHRAGGYTF
>TRBV30|TRBJ1-1
CAWSRGITEAFF
>TRBV10-3|TRBJ2-2
CAISKQGDTGELFF
>TRBV7-6|TRBJ2-7
CASSLGSTAGGYEQYF
>TRBV5-1|TRBJ2-5
CASSRTFGETQYF
>TRBV4-1|TRBJ2-7
CASSLTTGGILGEQYF
>TRBV7-9|TRBJ1-2
CASSFTGYGYTF
>TRBV3-1/TRBV3-2|TRBJ1-1
CASRGTGSTEAFF
>TRBV14|TRBJ1-2
CASSQENPGYFYGYTF
>TRBV14|TRBJ1-1
CASSQAGTGVAFF
>TRBV9|TRBJ1-2
CASSVQTGGASGYTF
>TRBV5-5|TRBJ2-1
CASSLGLGQGMVNEQFF
>TRBV10-3|TRBJ2-5
CAISDQRTGTETQYF
>TRBV6-1|TRBJ1-6
CASSEPQGIQSPLHF
>TRBV11-2|TRBJ1-1
CASSHWTGPSSSNTEAFF
>TRBV4-2|TRBJ1-4
CASSKDRGGEKLFF
>TRBV7-2|TRBJ2-2
CASSLEQGTGELFF
>TRBV5-1|TRBJ1-1
CASREGAGNTEAFF
>TRBV21-1|TRBJ2-2
CASSKCIRDRGIEAGELFF
>TRBV19|TRBJ2-2
CASTRRAGNTGELFF
>TRBV15|TRBJ2-1
CATSRDRDFSYNEQFF
>TRBV4-2|TRBJ2-1
CASSQEKDRVYNEQFF
>TRBV2|TRBJ1-1
CASRSDGTEAFF
>TRBV2|TRBJ1-2
CASSVQEDYGYTF
>TRBV6-5|TRBJ1-5
CASSLQGNSNQPQHF
>TRBV5-6|TRBJ1-2
CASSHNRNYGYTF
>TRBV2|TRBJ2-1
CASSVGQVEQFF
>TRBV7-2|TRBJ1-5
CASSLGPRGSNQPQHF
>TRBV7-2|TRBJ1-5
CASSSSGTGIQPQHF